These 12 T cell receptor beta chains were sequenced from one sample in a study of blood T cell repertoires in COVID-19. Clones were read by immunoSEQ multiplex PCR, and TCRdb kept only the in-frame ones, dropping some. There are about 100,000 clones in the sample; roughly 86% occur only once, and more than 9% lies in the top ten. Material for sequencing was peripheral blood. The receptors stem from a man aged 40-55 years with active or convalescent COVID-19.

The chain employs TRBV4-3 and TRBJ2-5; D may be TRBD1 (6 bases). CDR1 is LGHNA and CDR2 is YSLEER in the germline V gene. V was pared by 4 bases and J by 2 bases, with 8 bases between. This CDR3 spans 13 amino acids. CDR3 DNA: TGCGCCAGCAGCCCCGGGACACAAGAGACCCAGTACTTC. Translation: CASSPGTQETQYF.

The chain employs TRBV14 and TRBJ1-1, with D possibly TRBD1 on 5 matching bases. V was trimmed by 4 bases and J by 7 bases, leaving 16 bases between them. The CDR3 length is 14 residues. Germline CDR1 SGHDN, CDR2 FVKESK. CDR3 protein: CASSPTRGGGEAFF. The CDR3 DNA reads TGTGCCAGCAGCCCCACCCGGGGGGGTGGTGAAGCTTTCTTT.

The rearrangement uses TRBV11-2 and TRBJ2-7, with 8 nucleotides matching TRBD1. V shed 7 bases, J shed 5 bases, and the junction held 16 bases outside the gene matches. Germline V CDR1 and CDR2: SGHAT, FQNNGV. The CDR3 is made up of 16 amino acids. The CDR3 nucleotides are TGTGCCAGCAACCCATTCCTGGGGGGACAGGCACACGAGCAGTACTTC. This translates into CASNPFLGGQAHEQYF.

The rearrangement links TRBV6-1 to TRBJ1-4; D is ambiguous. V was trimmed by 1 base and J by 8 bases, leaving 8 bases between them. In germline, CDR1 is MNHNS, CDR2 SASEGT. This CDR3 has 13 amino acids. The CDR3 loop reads CASSEVGREKLFF. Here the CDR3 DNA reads TGTGCCAGCAGTGAAGTGGGCCGGGAAAAACTGTTTTTT.

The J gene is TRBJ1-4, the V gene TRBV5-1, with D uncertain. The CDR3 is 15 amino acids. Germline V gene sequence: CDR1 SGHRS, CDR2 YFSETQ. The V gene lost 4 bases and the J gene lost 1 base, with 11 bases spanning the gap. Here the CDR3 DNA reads TGCGCCAGCAGCCTCGGACGGGGAACTAATGAAAAACTGTTTTTT. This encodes CASSLGRGTNEKLFF.

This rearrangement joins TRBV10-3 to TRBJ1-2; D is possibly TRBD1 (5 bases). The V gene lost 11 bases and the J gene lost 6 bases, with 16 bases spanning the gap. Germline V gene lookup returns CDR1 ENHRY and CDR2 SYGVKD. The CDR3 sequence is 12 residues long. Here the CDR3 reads CAVLGEGDGYTF. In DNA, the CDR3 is TGTGCCGTCCTAGGGGAGGGCGATGGCTACACCTTC.

The CDR3 region has the DNA TGTGCCAGCAGCTTACGGGTCAGCTCAGATACGCAGTATTTT. Translating gives CASSLRVSSDTQYF. The rearrangement joins TRBV7-9 to TRBJ2-3; the D is unclear. This CDR3 is built from 14 residues. Deletions cut 2 bases from V and 4 bases from J, with 10 bases between. Germline CDR1 is SEHNR and CDR2 is FQNEAQ (reference sequence).

The CDR3 DNA follows: TGCAGCGTCACAGGGGGCGCATCAGATACGCAGTATTTT. It specifies CSVTGGASDTQYF. V usage is TRBV29-1 and J usage is TRBJ2-3; TRBD1 matches 9 bases. This CDR3 is 13 amino acids long. Germline trimming cut 6 bases from V and 4 bases from J; bases unmatched to any gene: 5. Germline-derived CDR1 and CDR2 are SQVTM and ANQGSEA.

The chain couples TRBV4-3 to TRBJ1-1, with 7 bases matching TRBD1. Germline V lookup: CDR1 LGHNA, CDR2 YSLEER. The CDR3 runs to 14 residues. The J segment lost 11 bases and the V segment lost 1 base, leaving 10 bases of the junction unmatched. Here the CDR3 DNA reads TGCGCCAGCAGCCAAGGGAATCGCGTGGACAGGGCTTTCTTT. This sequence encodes CASSQGNRVDRAFF.

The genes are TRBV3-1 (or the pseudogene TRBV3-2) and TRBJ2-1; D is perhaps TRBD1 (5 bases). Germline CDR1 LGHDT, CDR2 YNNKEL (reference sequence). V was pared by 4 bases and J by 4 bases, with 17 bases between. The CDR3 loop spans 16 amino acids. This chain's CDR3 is CASSLSVGRSYNEQFF. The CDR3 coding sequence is TGTGCCAGCAGCCTCAGCGTGGGGCGATCTTACAATGAGCAGTTCTTC.

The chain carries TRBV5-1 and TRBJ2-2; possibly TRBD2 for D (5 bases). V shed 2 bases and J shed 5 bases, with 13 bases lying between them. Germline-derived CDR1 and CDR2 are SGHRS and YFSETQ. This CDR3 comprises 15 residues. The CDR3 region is CASSLTDLATGELFF. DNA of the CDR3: TGCGCCAGCAGCTTAACCGATCTAGCTACCGGGGAGCTGTTTTTT.

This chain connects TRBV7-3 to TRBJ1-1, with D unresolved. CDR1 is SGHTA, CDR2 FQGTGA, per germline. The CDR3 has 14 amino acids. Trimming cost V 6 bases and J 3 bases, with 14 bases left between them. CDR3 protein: CASRSREADTEAFF. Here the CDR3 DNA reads TGTGCCAGCAGATCTCGGGAGGCCGACACTGAAGCTTTCTTT.